This T cell receptor beta chain was captured in a study of T-cell reconstitution after alpha-beta-depleted transplantation in children. Unique molecular identifiers were incorporated when the TCRbeta library was constructed. TCRdb processed the PCR reads anew with MiXCR; each CDR3 protein has one entry. The sample includes about 460,000 distinct CDR3 sequences, roughly an eighth seen only once; the top ten take under 7%. This clonotype was sampled from a human donor who donated a stem cell graft to a child with combined immunodeficiency. Sequenced here: PBMCs from the stem cell graft donor, sampled from the stem cell graft.

CDR3 in DNA: TGTGCCAGCAGTTACGTTGGGAACCAAGCTTTCTTT. This gives the protein CASSYVGNQAFF. The V and J genes are TRBV6-2 or TRBV6-3 and TRBJ1-1; D gene ambiguous. Germline CDR1 is MNHEY and CDR2 is SVGEGT. Trimming removed 2 bases at V and 9 bases at J, with 10 bases between. The CDR3 totals 12 residues.